One sample yielded the 26 T cell receptor beta chains listed below, sequenced in a study of cytomegalovirus exposure and HLA in healthy donors. PCR amplification relied on 60 Vbeta primers (plus 13 Jbeta primers). Assay used: immunoSEQ multiplex PCR; TCRdb lists only in-frame clones, some missing. The sample consists of 150,000 or so clones, 70% to 80% of them appearing once. Material for sequencing was PBMCs. The receptor source for this set is a man aged 30 to 45 in good health and CMV-seropositive.

This clone was seen a handful of times. This chain connects TRBV25-1 to TRBJ1-4; tentatively, D is TRBD1 (6 bases). CDR3 size: 15 residues. V lost 7 bases, J lost 4 bases, and 16 bases lay in between. Germline lookup yields CDR1 MGHDK and CDR2 SYGVNS. CDR3 sequence: CASTSTGYGNEKLFF. The DNA for the CDR3 is TGTGCCAGCACGTCCACAGGGTACGGTAATGAAAAACTGTTTTTT.

V and J are TRBV28 and TRBJ1-3; the D gene is possibly TRBD1 (6 bases). Per the germline V gene, CDR1 is MDHEN and CDR2 is SYDVKM. V was cut by 7 bases and J by 4 bases, with 14 bases left in between. CDR3 length: 14 residues. The CDR3 coding sequence is TGTGCCAGCATCGAAGGGGGATCCGGAAACACCATATATTTT. Translated: CASIEGGSGNTIYF. Full variable domain (missing parts from reference TRBV28 and TRBJ1-3): DVKVTQSSRYLVKRTGEKVFLECVQDMDHENMFWYRQDPGLGLRLIYFSYDVKMKEKGDIPEGYSVSREKKERFSLILESASTNQTSMYLCASIEGGSGNTIYFGEGSWLTVV.

This rearrangement joins TRBV7-9 to TRBJ2-5, with 10 bases matching TRBD1. The J call is in doubt because the DNA end fits TRBJ2-7 better. The CDR3 is 13 amino acids. CDR1 is SEHNR, CDR2 FQNEAQ, per germline (reference sequence). DNA of the CDR3: TGTGCCAGCAGCTGGGACAGGGGATACGAGCAGTACTTC. This gives the protein CASSWDRGYEQYF.

This chain joins TRBV29-1 and TRBJ1-2, with 8 bases aligning to TRBD1. The length of the CDR3 is 14 residues. Germline values: CDR1 SQVTM, CDR2 ANQGSEA. The V segment lost 6 bases and the J segment 6 bases; nucleotides outside the gene matches: 12. The DNA of the CDR3 is TGCAGCGTGGACCCGACAGGGGCATCAAATGGCTACACCTTC. Its translation is CSVDPTGASNGYTF.

This rearrangement joins TRBV5-6 to TRBJ2-5; TRBD2 matches at 8 bases. Germline CDR1 and CDR2: SGHDT and YYEEEE. V was pared by 0 bases and J by 1 base, with 5 bases of the junction left unmatched. This CDR3 has 16 amino acids. The CDR3 DNA reads as TGTGCCAGCAGCTTGGCTTATCTAGCGGGCCAAGAGACCCAGTACTTC. Amino acid sequence: CASSLAYLAGQETQYF.

V gene TRBV28 combines with J gene TRBJ2-3; D ambiguous. V was pared by 3 bases and J by 6 bases, with 10 bases between. Per germline, CDR1 MDHEN and CDR2 SYDVKM. This CDR3 contains 13 residues. In nucleotides, the CDR3 is TGTGCCAGCAGTTTGCTGGCCGTGGATACGCAGTATTTT. Residues: CASSLLAVDTQYF.

In DNA, the CDR3 is TGTGCCAGCAGTCGGACAGACAGCTCCTACGAGCAGTACTTC. This sequence encodes CASSRTDSSYEQYF. V usage is TRBV27 and J usage is TRBJ2-7; possible D gene TRBD1, 6 bases. The CDR3 totals 14 residues. Germline CDR1 MNHEY, CDR2 SMNVEV (reference sequence). Between the trimmed V and J ends, which lost 5 bases and 0 bases, there was a span of 11 bases.

This clone was seen just once. The chain links TRBV29-1 to TRBJ1-2, with D unresolved. CDR3 length: 13 residues. Germline assignment: CDR1 SQVTM and CDR2 ANQGSEA. Trimming removed 1 base at V and 2 bases at J, with 8 bases between. Written as DNA, the CDR3 is TGCAGCGTTGAAGGGGAGGTGAACTATGGCTACACCTTC. Translation gives CSVEGEVNYGYTF.

The chain recombines TRBV7-2 with TRBJ2-7, with TRBD2 as a possible D gene (5 bases). This CDR3 has 13 amino acids. CDR1 SGHTA and CDR2 FQGNSA come from the germline V gene. Trimming shortened V by 6 bases and J by 4 bases, and 13 bases separated the two germline ends. The CDR3 protein is CASRPTRPYEQYF. CDR3 bases: TGTGCCAGCAGGCCCACTAGACCATACGAGCAGTACTTC.

This rearrangement joins TRBV2 to TRBJ1-4; D is unclear. The CDR3 has 12 residues. Germline loops: CDR1 SNHLY, CDR2 FYNNEI. V was pared by 4 bases and J by 7 bases, with 7 bases between. The CDR3 region is CASSGTGEKLFF. In nucleotides, the CDR3 is TGTGCCAGCAGTGGCACGGGTGAAAAACTGTTTTTT.

The rearrangement uses TRBV9 and TRBJ1-5; weak D call: TRBD1 (5 bases). Germline-derived CDR1 and CDR2 are SGDLS and YYNGEE. This CDR3 is built from 13 residues. V was shortened by 3 bases and J by 9 bases, with 13 bases between the two germline ends. The CDR3 DNA reads as TGTGCCAGCAGCGGGGCTTTCGGGGGGCCCCAGCATTTT. Translation: CASSGAFGGPQHF.

This clone was counted a few times. This chain uses TRBV5-4 with TRBJ1-2; D possibly corresponds to TRBD1 (5 bases). The CDR3 extends over 13 amino acids. The V gene's germline CDR1 is SGHNT and CDR2 YYREEE (reference sequence). The V end lost 4 bases, the J end lost 5 bases, and 12 bases lay between the germline ends. In DNA form, the CDR3 reads TGTGCCAGCAGCCGAACAGGAGAATATGGCTACACCTTC. The encoded protein is CASSRTGEYGYTF. Together with reference TRBV5-4 and TRBJ1-2, the CDR3 gives the full variable domain: ETGVTQSPTHLIKTRGQQVTLRCSSQSGHNTVSWYQQALGQGPQFIFQYYREEENGRGNFPPRFSGLQFPNYSSELNVNALELDDSALYLCASSRTGEYGYTFGSGTRLTVV.

This chain uses TRBV6-1 with TRBJ2-7; the match to TRBD1 covers 7 bases. Germline lookup yields CDR1 MNHNS and CDR2 SASEGT. CDR3 length: 13 amino acids. Trimming took 7 bases from V and 3 from J; bases not matched to a gene: 6. Here the CDR3 reads CASTIRDSYEQYF. The CDR3, as DNA: TGTGCCAGCACGATCCGGGACAGCTACGAGCAGTACTTC.

This chain joins TRBV30 and TRBJ2-3; unclear D gene. CDR3 length equals 13 residues. CDR1 and CDR2 (germline): GTSNPN, SVGIG (reference sequence). The V and J ends lost 3 bases and 4 bases respectively, with 11 bases between them. CDR3 residues: CAWSDSVADTQYF. CDR3 nucleotides: TGTGCCTGGAGCGATAGTGTAGCAGATACGCAGTATTTT. The entire variable domain, with the rest obtained from reference TRBV30 and TRBJ2-3, is as follows: SQTIHQWPATLVQPVGSPLSLECTVEGTSNPNLYWYRQAAGRGLQLLFYSVGIGQISSEVPQNLSASRPQDRQFILSSKKLLLSDSGFYLCAWSDSVADTQYFGPGTRLTVL.

This clone has just a few counts. The chain joins TRBV19 to TRBJ2-6; D possibly corresponds to TRBD2 (5 bases). The CDR3 loop spans 15 amino acids. V lost 3 bases and J lost 1, with 7 bases in between. Germline CDR1 reads LNHDA; CDR2 reads SQIVND (reference sequence). The CDR3 DNA follows: TGTGCCAGTAGTATGCGCGGGTCTGGGGCCAACGTCCTGACTTTC. Its translation: CASSMRGSGANVLTF.

The chain couples TRBV7-9 to TRBJ2-2, with D possibly matching TRBD1 (5 bases). The germline CDR1 and CDR2 sequences are SEHNR and FQNEAQ (reference sequence). The CDR3 runs 12 residues. The V and J ends lost 8 bases and 1 base respectively, with 5 bases between them. The DNA of the CDR3 is TGTGCCAGCGGACAGAACACCGGGGAGCTGTTTTTT. This gives the protein CASGQNTGELFF. Full variable domain (outside the CDR3, taken from reference TRBV7-9 and TRBJ2-2): DTGVSQNPRHKITKRGQNVTFRCDPISEHNRLYWYRQTLGQGPEFLTYFQNEAQLEKSRLLSDRFSAERPKGSFSTLEIQRTEQGDSAMYLCASGQNTGELFFGEGSRLTVL.

This chain connects TRBV6-4 to TRBJ2-3; TRBD2 aligns across 7 bases. J gave up 5 bases and V 4 bases, and 9 bases lay outside the gene matches. This CDR3 comprises 15 residues. Germline CDR1 MRHNA, CDR2 SNTAGT. DNA of the CDR3: TGTGCCAGCAGTGTTACTAGCACGGGGGGAGATACGCAGTATTTT. It codes for CASSVTSTGGDTQYF.

The chain joins TRBV5-1 to TRBJ2-7, with TRBD1 as a possible D gene (7 bases). Trimming removed 0 bases at V and 2 bases at J, with 12 bases between. Germline V gene sequence: CDR1 SGHRS, CDR2 YFSETQ. This CDR3 has 15 residues. DNA of the CDR3: TGCGCCAGCAGCTTGGTGGCAGGGGGGACCTACGAGCAGTACTTC. Protein sequence: CASSLVAGGTYEQYF.

This chain joins TRBV14 and TRBJ2-6, with D possibly being TRBD1 (5 bases). The CDR3 is made up of 16 amino acids. Per the germline V gene, CDR1 is SGHDN and CDR2 is FVKESK. The V end was cut by 2 bases, the J end by 3 bases, with 11 bases between. The CDR3 region is CASSQFDRDGANVLTF. CDR3 nucleotide sequence: TGTGCCAGCAGCCAATTCGACAGAGATGGGGCCAACGTCCTGACTTTC.

V usage is TRBV13 and J usage is TRBJ2-2; TRBD2 is a possible D gene (6 bases). V was clipped by 5 bases and J by 8 bases, with 24 bases between them. The CDR3 covers 17 residues. Germline V lookup: CDR1 PRHDT, CDR2 FYEKMQ (reference sequence). This CDR3 reads CASSLRRRSAGLGELFF. The CDR3 DNA sequence: TGTGCCAGCAGCCTACGCAGAAGGAGTGCGGGACTGGGGGAGCTGTTTTTT.

The genes are TRBV6-1 and TRBJ1-1; tentatively, D is TRBD1 (5 bases). V was clipped by 5 bases and J by 3 bases, with 16 bases between them. The CDR3 contains 15 residues. Germline V gene data show CDR1 as MNHNS and CDR2 as SASEGT. CDR3 residues: CASSPWGSGDTEAFF. Written as DNA, the CDR3 is TGTGCCAGCAGTCCTTGGGGGAGCGGGGACACTGAAGCTTTCTTT.

This chain uses TRBV2 with TRBJ1-4; TRBD1 aligns across 7 bases. This CDR3 spans 14 amino acids. V gave up 4 bases and J gave up 7 bases; unmatched junction bases: 6. The germline gives CDR1 SNHLY, CDR2 FYNNEI. In DNA, the CDR3 is TGTGCCAGCAGTGGCCGACAGGGAGGTGAAAAACTGTTTTTT. Translating gives CASSGRQGGEKLFF.

The chain couples TRBV6-5 to TRBJ1-5, with D possibly matching TRBD1 (5 bases). This CDR3 is built from 15 residues. The germline CDR1 and CDR2 sequences are MNHEY and SVGAGI. V was shortened by 0 bases and J by 5 bases, with 11 bases between the two germline ends. In nucleotides, the CDR3 is TGTGCCAGCAGTTACTCTCCAGCGGGGGATCAGCCCCAGCATTTT. It specifies CASSYSPAGDQPQHF.

As to this clone: This specimen includes other DNA sequences encoding the same CDR3. The chain couples TRBV29-1 to TRBJ1-2, with 9 bases identical to TRBD1. J lost 5 bases, V lost 6 bases, and 7 bases had no gene match. CDR1 is SQVTM and CDR2 is ANQGSEA in the germline V gene. The CDR3 totals 13 residues. CDR3: CSVETGGRYGYTF. CDR3 coding DNA: TGCAGCGTAGAGACAGGGGGGCGGTATGGCTACACCTTC.

The chain carries TRBV28 and TRBJ1-1; 7 positions match TRBD1. V shed 4 bases, J shed 1 base, and the junction held 3 bases outside the gene matches. The CDR3 extends over 14 amino acids. Per germline, CDR1 MDHEN and CDR2 SYDVKM. The DNA for the CDR3 is TGTGCCAGCAGTTCGGACAGGCGGAACACTGAAGCTTTCTTT. This encodes CASSSDRRNTEAFF. Full variable domain (missing parts from reference TRBV28 and TRBJ1-1): DVKVTQSSRYLVKRTGEKVFLECVQDMDHENMFWYRQDPGLGLRLIYFSYDVKMKEKGDIPEGYSVSREKKERFSLILESASTNQTSMYLCASSSDRRNTEAFFGQGTRLTVV.

This chain uses TRBV11-2 with TRBJ1-2, with D maybe TRBD1 (5 bases). Germline values: CDR1 SGHAT, CDR2 FQNNGV. V was trimmed by 0 bases and J by 2 bases, leaving 13 bases between them. The CDR3 is made up of 16 amino acids. CDR3 in amino acids: CASSLDSGQENYGYTF. The CDR3 DNA reads TGTGCCAGCAGCTTAGATTCAGGGCAGGAAAACTATGGCTACACCTTC.